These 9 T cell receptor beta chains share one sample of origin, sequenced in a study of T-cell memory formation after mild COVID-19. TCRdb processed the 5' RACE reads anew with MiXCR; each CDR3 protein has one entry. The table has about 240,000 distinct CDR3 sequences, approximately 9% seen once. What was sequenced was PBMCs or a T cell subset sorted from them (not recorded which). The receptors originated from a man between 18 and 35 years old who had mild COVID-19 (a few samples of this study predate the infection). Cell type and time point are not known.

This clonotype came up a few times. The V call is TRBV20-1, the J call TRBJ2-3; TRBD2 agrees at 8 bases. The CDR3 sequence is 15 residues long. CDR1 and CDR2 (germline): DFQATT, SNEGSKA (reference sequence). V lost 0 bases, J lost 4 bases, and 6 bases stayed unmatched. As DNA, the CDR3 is TGCAGTGCTAGAGATACCCTAGCGGGTGCAGATACGCAGTATTTT. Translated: CSARDTLAGADTQYF.

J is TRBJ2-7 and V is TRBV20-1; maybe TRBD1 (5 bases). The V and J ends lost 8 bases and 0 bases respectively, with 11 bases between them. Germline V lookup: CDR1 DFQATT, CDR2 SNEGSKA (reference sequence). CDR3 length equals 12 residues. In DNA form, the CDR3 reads TGCAGTCTTGACAGTATCTCCTACGAGCAGTACGTC. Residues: CSLDSISYEQYV.

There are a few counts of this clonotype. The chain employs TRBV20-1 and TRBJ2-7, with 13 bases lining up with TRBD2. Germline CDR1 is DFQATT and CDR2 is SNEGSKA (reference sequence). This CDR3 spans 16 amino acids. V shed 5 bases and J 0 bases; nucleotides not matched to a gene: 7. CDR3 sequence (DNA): TGCAGTGCTGGCGGGACTAGCGGGAAGAGCTCCTACGAGCAGTACGTC. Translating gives CSAGGTSGKSSYEQYV.

The CDR3 here is CASSLGTGKRETQYF. For the CDR3, the DNA is TGTGCCAGCAGCTTAGGTACAGGGAAAAGGGAGACCCAGTACTTC. This rearrangement joins TRBV11-2 to TRBJ2-5; D perhaps matches TRBD1 (6 bases). Germline loops: CDR1 SGHAT, CDR2 FQNNGV. V was shortened by 1 base and J by 5 bases, with 14 bases between the two germline ends. The CDR3 runs 15 residues. Full variable domain (outside the CDR3, taken from reference TRBV11-2 and TRBJ2-5): EAGVAQSPRYKIIEKRQSVAFWCNPISGHATLYWYQQILGQGPKLLIQFQNNGVVDDSQLPKDRFSAERLKGVDSTLKIQPAKLEDSAVYLCASSLGTGKRETQYFGPGTRLLVL.

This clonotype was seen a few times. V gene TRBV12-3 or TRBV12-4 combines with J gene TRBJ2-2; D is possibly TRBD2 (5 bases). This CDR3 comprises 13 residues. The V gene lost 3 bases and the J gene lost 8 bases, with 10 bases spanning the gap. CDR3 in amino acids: CASSFMGGGELFF. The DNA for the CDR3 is TGTGCCAGCAGTTTTATGGGCGGGGGGGAGCTGTTTTTT.

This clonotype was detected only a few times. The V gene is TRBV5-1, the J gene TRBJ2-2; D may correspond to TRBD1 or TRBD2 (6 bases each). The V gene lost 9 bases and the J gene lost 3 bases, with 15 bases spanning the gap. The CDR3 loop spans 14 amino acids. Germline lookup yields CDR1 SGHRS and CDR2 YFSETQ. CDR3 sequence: CATSRGRDTGELFF. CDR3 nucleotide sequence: TGCGCCACCTCTCGGGGGCGGGACACCGGGGAGCTGTTTTTT.

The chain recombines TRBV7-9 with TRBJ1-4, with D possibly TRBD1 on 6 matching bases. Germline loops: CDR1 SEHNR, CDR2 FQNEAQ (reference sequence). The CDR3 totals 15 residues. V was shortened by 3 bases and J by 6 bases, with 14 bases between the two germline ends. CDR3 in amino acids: CASSFRGYEDEKLFF. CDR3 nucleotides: TGTGCCAGCAGCTTCAGGGGATACGAGGATGAAAAACTGTTTTTT.

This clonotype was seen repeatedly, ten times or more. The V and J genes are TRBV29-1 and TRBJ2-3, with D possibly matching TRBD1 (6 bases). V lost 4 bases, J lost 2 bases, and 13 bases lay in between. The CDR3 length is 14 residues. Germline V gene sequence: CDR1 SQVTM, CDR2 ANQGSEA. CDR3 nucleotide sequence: TGCAGCGTTGCTAGTTGGACAGACACAGATACGCAGTATTTT. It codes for CSVASWTDTDTQYF.

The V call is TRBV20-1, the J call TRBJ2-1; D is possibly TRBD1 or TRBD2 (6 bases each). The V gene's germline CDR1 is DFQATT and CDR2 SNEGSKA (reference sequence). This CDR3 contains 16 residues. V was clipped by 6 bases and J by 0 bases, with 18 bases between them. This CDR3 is CSAMGGGQSSYNEQFF. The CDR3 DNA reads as TGCAGTGCCATGGGGGGCGGACAGAGCTCCTACAATGAGCAGTTCTTC.